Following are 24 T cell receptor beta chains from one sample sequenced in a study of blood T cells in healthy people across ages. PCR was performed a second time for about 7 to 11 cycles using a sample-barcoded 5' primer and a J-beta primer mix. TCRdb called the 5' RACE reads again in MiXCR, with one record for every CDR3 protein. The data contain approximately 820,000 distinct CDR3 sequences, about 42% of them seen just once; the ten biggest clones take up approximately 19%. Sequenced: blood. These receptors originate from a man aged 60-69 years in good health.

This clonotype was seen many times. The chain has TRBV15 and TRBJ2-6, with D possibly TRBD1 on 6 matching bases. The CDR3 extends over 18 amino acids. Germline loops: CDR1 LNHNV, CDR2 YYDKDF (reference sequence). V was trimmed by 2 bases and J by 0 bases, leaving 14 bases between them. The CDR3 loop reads CATSRPTGFVSGANVLTF. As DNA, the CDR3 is TGTGCCACCAGCAGACCTACAGGGTTCGTCTCTGGGGCCAACGTCCTGACTTTC.

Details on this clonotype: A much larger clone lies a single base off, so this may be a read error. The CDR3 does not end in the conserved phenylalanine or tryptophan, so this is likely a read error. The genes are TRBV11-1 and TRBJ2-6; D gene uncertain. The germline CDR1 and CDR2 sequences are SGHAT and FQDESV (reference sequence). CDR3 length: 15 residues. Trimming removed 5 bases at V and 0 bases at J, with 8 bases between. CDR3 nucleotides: TGTGCCAGCAGCCGCGGAAGCTCTGGGGCCAACGTCCTGACTCTC. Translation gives CASSRGSSGANVLTL.

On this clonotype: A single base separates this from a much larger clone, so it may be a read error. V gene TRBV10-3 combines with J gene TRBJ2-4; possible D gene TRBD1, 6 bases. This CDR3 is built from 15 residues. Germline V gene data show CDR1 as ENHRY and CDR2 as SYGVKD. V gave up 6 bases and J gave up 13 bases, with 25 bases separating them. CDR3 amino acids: CAIRKGQGSSYKQYF. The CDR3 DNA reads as TGTGCCATCAGAAAGGGGCAGGGGAGCTCCTACAAGCAGTACTTC.

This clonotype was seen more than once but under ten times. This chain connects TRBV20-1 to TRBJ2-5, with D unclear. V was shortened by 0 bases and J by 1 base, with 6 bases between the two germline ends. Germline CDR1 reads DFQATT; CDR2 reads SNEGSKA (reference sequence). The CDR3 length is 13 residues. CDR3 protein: CSARDSFQETQYF. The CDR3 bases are TGCAGTGCTAGAGACAGCTTCCAAGAGACCCAGTACTTC.

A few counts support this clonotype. The CDR3 reads CSARGGSDTQYF. For the CDR3, the DNA is TGCAGTGCTAGAGGGGGAAGTGATACGCAGTATTTT. The rearrangement links TRBV20-1 to TRBJ2-3; no reliable D call. Trimming shortened V by 1 base and J by 6 bases, and 8 bases separated the two germline ends. Per germline, CDR1 DFQATT and CDR2 SNEGSKA (reference sequence). The CDR3 is 12 residues long.

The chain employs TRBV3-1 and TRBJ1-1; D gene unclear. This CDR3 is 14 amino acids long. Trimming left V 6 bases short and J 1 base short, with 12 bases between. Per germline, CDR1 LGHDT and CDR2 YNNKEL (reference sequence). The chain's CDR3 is CASRFSVGNTEAFF. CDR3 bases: TGTGCCAGCAGGTTCTCAGTTGGGAACACTGAAGCTTTCTTT.

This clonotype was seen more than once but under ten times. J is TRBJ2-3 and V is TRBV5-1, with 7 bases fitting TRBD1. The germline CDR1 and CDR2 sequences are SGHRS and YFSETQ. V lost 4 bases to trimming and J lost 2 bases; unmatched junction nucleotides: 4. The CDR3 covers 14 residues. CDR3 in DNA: TGCGCCAGCAGCGCCGGACAGGCCACAGATACGCAGTATTTT. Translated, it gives CASSAGQATDTQYF. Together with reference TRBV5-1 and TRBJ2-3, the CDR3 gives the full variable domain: KAGVTQTPRYLIKTRGQQVTLSCSPISGHRSVSWYQQTPGQGLQFLFEYFSETQRNKGNFPGRFSGRQFSNSRSEMNVSTLELGDSALYLCASSAGQATDTQYFGPGTRLTVL.

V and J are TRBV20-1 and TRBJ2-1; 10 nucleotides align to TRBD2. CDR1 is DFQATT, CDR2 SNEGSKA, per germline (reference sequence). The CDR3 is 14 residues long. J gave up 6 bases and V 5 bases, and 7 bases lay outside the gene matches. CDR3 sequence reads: CSAASSGGSNEQFF. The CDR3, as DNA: TGCAGTGCTGCGTCTAGCGGGGGCTCCAATGAGCAGTTCTTC.

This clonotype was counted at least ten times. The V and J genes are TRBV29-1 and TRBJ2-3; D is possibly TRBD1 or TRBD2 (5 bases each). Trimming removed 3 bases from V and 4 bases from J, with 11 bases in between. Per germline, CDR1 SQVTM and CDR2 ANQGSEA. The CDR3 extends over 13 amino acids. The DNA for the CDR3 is TGCAGCGTTGATATGAGGGGCGCAGATACGCAGTATTTT. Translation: CSVDMRGADTQYF.

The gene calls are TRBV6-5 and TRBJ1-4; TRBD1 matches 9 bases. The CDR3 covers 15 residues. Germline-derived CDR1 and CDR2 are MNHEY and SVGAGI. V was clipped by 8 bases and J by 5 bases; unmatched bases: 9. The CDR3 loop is CASHFGTGKNEKLFF. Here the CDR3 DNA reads TGTGCCAGCCACTTTGGGACAGGGAAAAATGAAAAACTGTTTTTT.

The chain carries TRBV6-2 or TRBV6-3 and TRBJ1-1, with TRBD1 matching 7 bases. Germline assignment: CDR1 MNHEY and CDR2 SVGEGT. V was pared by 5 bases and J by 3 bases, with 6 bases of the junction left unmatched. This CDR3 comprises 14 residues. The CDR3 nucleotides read TGTGCCAGCAGTGACAGGGTTGTGGACACTGAAGCTTTCTTT. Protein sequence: CASSDRVVDTEAFF.

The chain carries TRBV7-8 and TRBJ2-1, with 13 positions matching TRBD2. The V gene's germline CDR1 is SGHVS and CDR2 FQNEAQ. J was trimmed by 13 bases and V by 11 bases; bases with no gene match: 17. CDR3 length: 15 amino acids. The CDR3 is CAGGLAGTAVETQFF. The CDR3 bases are TGTGCCGGGGGACTAGCGGGGACCGCCGTGGAGACCCAGTTCTTC.

For the CDR3, the DNA is TGTGCCAGCAGCCGGCCTCCCACCTACGAGCAGTACTTC. It translates to CASSRPPTYEQYF. The chain combines TRBV6-2 or TRBV6-3 with TRBJ2-7; D is unclear. The germline CDR1 and CDR2 sequences are MNHEY and SVGEGT. Trimming took off 6 bases at V and 2 bases at J, with 11 bases between the two ends. The CDR3 length is 13 residues.

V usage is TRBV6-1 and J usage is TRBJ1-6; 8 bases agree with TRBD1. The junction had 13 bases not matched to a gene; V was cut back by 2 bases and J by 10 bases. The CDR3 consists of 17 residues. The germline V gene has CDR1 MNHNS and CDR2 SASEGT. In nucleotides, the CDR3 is TGTGCCAGCAGTGAAAGAAACCAGGGGGCTGGTCGGTCACCCCTCCACTTT. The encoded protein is CASSERNQGAGRSPLHF.

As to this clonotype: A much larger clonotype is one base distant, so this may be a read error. This CDR3 reads CSVRGPVHGQYF. The CDR3 DNA reads TGCAGTGTCCGGGGGCCAGTACACGGGCAGTACTTC. The rearrangement joins TRBV20-1 to TRBJ2-5, with D possibly called TRBD1 or TRBD2 (6 bases each). V was trimmed by 7 bases and J by 11 bases, leaving 20 bases between them. The CDR3 is 12 residues long. Germline CDR1 reads DFQATT; CDR2 reads SNEGSKA (reference sequence).

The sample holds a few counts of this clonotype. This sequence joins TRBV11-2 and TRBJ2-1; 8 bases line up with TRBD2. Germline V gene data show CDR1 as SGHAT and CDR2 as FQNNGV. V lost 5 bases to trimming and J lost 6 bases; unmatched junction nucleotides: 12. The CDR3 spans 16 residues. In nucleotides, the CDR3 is TGTGCCAGCAGCCTTACGCCGGGACTAGTTTTCAATGAGCAGTTCTTC. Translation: CASSLTPGLVFNEQFF.

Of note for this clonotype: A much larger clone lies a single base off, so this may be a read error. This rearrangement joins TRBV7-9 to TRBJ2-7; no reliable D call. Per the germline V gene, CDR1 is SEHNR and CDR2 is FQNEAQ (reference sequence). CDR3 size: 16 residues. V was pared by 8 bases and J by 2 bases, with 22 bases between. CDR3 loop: CASGPRRGTGAYEQYF. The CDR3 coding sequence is TGTGCCAGCGGCCCCAGGCGAGGAACGGGTGCCTACGAGCAGTACTTC.

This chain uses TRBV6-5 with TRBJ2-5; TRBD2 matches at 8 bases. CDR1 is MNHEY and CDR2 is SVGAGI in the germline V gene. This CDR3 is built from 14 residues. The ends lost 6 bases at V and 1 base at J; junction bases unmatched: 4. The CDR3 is CASSRLAFQETQYF. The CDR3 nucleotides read TGTGCCAGCAGCCGACTAGCGTTCCAAGAGACCCAGTACTTC.

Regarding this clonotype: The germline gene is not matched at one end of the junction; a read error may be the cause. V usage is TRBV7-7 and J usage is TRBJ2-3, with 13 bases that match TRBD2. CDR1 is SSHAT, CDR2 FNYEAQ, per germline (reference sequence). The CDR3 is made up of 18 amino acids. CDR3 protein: CASSLVGELAGGRGTQYF. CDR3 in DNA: TGTGCTAGCAGCTTAGTAGGGGAACTAGCGGGGGGGCGAGGTACGCAGTATTTT.

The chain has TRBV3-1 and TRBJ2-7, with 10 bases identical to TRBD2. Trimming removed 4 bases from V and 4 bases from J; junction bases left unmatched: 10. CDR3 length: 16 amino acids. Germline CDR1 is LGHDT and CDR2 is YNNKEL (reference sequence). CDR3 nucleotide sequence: TGTGCCAGCAGCCGAGATCCTCTAGCGGGGGCGTACGAGCAGTACTTC. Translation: CASSRDPLAGAYEQYF.

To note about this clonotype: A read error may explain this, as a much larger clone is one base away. CDR3 amino acids: CASSHSGGSYEQYF. The CDR3 nucleotides read TGTGCCAGCAGCCATAGCGGGGGGTCCTACGAGCAGTACTTC. The V gene is TRBV16, the J gene TRBJ2-7; 10 bases are shared with TRBD2. The CDR3 covers 14 residues. The trim removed 3 bases at V and 1 base at J, leaving 0 bases unmatched. Germline assignment: CDR1 KGHSY and CDR2 FQNENV.

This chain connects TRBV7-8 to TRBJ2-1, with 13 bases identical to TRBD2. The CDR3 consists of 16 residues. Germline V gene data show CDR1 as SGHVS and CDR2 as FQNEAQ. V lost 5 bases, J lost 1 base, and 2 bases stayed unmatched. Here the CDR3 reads CASSILAGGSYNEQFF. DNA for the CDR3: TGTGCCAGCAGCATACTAGCGGGGGGGTCCTACAATGAGCAGTTCTTC.

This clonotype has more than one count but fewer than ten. This chain's CDR3 is CASSLVTVVGMAGESYTF. The CDR3 coding sequence is TGTGCCAGCAGCTTGGTAACCGTTGTCGGCATGGCGGGCGAGAGCTACACCTTC. V usage is TRBV5-6 and J usage is TRBJ1-2; D is unclear. Germline V gene sequence: CDR1 SGHDT, CDR2 YYEEEE. The CDR3 length is 18 residues. With 0 bases removed from V and 9 bases from J, the gap between germline ends came to 27 bases.

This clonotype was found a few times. The chain's CDR3 is CASSQDWGLRRTQYF. Here the CDR3 DNA reads TGCGCCAGCAGCCAAGATTGGGGGCTAAGAAGGACCCAGTACTTC. The rearrangement joins TRBV4-3 to TRBJ2-5, with D maybe TRBD1 (6 bases). Trimming pared 0 bases from V and 7 bases from J, leaving 15 bases between. This CDR3 is 15 amino acids long. Germline assignment: CDR1 LGHNA and CDR2 YSLEER.